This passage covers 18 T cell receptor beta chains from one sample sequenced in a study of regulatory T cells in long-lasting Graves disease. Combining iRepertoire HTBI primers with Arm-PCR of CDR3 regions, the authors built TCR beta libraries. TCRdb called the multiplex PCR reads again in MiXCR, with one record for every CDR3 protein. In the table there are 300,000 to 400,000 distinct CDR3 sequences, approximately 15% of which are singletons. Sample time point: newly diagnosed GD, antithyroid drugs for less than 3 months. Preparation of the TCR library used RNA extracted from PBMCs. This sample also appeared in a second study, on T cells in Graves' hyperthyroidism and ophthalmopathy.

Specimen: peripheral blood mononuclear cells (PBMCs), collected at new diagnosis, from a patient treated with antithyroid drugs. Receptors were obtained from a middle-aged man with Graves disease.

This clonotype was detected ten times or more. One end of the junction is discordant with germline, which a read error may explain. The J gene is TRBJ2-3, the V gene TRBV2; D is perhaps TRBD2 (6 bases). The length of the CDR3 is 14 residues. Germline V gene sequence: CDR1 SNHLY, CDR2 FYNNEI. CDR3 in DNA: TGTGCCAGCAGGACGGGACTTAGCACGGATACGCAGTATTTT. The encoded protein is CASRTGLSTDTQYF.

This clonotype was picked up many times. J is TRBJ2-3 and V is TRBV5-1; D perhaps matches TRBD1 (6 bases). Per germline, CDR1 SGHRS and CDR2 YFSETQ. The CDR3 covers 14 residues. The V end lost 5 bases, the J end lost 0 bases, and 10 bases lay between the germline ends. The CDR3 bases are TGCGCCAGCAGTTCAGGGGACAGCACAGATACGCAGTATTTT. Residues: CASSSGDSTDTQYF.

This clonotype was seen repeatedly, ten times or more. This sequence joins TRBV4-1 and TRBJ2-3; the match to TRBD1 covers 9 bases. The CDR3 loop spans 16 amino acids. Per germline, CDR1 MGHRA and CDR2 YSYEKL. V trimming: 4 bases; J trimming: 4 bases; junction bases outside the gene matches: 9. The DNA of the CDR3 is TGCGCCAGCAGCCTCGGACAGGGGCCGAGCGCAGATACGCAGTATTTT. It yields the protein CASSLGQGPSADTQYF.

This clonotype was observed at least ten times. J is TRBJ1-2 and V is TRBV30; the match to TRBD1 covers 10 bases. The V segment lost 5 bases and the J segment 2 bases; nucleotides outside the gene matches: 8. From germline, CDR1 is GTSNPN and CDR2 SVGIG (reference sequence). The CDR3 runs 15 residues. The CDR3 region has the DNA TGTGCCTGGGCTGAACCGGGACAGGGGAACTATGGCTACACCTTC. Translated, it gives CAWAEPGQGNYGYTF.

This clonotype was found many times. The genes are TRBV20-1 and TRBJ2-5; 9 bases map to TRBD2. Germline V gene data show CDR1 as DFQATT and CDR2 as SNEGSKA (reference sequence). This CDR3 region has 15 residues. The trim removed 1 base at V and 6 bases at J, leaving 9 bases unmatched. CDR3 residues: CSARVAGGRQKTQYF. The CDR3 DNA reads TGCAGTGCTAGAGTTGCGGGGGGGAGGCAGAAGACCCAGTACTTC.

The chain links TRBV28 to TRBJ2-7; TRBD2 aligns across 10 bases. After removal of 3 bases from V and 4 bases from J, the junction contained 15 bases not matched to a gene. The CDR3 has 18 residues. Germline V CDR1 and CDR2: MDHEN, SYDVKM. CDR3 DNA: TGTGCCAGCAGTTTGATAGGACAGTGGACTAGCGGCGTGTACGAGCAGTACTTC. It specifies CASSLIGQWTSGVYEQYF.

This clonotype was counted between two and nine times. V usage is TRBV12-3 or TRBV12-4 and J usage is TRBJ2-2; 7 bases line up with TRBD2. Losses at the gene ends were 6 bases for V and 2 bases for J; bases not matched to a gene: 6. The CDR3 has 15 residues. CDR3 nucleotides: TGTGCCAGCAGAGAGACTAGCAGAAACACCGGGGAGCTGTTTTTT. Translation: CASRETSRNTGELFF.

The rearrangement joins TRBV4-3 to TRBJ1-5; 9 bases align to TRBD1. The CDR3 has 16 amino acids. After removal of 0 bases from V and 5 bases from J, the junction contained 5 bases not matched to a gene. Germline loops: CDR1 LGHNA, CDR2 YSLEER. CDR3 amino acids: CASSQDWGTGYQPQHF. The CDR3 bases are TGCGCCAGCAGCCAAGATTGGGGGACAGGGTATCAGCCCCAGCATTTT.

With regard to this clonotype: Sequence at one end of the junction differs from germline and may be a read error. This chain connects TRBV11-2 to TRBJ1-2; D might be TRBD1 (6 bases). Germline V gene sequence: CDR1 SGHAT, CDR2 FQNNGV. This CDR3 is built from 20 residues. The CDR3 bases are TGTGCCAGCAGGTTAGAAGGGGTCTATCAGCGGGGGCCCTCTCCCTATGGCTACACCTTC. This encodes CASRLEGVYQRGPSPYGYTF.

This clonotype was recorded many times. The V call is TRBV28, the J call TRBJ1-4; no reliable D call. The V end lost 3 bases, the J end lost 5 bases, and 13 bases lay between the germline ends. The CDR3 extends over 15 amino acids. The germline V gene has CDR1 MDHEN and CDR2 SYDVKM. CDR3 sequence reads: CASSFLFGPNEKLFF. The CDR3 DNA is TGTGCCAGCAGTTTTCTTTTCGGGCCAAATGAAAAACTGTTTTTT.

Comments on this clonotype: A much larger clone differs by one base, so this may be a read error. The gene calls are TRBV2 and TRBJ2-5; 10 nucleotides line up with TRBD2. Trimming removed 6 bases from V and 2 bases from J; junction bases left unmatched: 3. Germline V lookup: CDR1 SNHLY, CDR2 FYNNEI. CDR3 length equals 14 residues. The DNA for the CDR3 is TGTGCCAGCAGAAGTAGCGGGGGGCAAGAGACCCAGTACTTC. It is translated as CASRSSGGQETQYF.

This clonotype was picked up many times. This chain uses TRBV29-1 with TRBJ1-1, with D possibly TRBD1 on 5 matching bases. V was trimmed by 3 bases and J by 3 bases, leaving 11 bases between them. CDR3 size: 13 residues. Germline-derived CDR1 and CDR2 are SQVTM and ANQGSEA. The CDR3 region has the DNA TGCAGCGTTGACAGGGCTTCTGACACTGAAGCTTTCTTT. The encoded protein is CSVDRASDTEAFF.

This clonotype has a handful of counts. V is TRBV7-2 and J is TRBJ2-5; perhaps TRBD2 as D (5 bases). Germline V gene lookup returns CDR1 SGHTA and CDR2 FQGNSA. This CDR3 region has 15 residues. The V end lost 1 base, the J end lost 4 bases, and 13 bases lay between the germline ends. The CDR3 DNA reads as TGTGCCAGCAGCTTAGACGGGCTCCGGGGAGAGACCCAGTACTTC. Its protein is CASSLDGLRGETQYF.

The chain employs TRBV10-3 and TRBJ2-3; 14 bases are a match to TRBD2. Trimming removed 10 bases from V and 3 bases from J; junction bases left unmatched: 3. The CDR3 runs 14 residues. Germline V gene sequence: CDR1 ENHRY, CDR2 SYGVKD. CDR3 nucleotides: TGTGCCACGGGACTAGCGGGGGAGACAGATACGCAGTATTTT. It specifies CATGLAGETDTQYF.

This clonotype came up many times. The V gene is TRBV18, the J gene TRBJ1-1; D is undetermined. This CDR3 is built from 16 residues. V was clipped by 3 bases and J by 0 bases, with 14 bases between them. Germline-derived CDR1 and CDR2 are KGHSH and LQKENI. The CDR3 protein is CASSPPLSHMNTEAFF. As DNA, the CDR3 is TGTGCCAGCTCACCCCCGCTCAGCCACATGAACACTGAAGCTTTCTTT.

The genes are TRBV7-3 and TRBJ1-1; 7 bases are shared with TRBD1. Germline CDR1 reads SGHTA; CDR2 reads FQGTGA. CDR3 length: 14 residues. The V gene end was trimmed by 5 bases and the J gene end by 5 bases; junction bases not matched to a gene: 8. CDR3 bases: TGTGCCAGCAGCCTCCTGGACAGGAATACTGAAGCTTTCTTT. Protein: CASSLLDRNTEAFF.

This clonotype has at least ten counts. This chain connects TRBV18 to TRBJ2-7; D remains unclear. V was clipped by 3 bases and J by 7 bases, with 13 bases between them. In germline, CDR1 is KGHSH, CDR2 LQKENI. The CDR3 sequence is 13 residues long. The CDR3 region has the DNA TGTGCCAGCTCACCGACCAACGATGGGGAGCAGTACTTC. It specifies CASSPTNDGEQYF.

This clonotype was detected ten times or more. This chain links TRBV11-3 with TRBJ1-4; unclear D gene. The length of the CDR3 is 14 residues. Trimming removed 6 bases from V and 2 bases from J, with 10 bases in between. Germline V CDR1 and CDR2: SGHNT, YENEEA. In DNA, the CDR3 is TGTGCCAGCAGTCGGGGAGGCACTAATGAAAAACTGTTTTTT. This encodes CASSRGGTNEKLFF.